The rows below give T cell receptor beta chains drawn from one sample of a study of T cells after yellow fever vaccination. One entry per CDR3 protein, called by TCRdb with MiXCR from the 5' RACE reads. Among around 150,000 distinct CDR3 sequences, about 7% were seen once, and the ten largest hold more than 2%. The sequenced sample was CD4+ T cells sorted from PBMCs, obtained 5 days after the first yellow fever vaccination. These receptors all come from a man aged 18 to 29 who received the YFV17D yellow fever vaccine. Both conserved end residues are part of each CDR3. A D gene is named only where the DNA matches it firmly. Not every row has a clone size; where given, it reads once, few, many or a size class.

TRBJ1-5 | TRBV27 | many | NA | TGTGCCAGCAGTTCGTACAAAGGAGAACAGCCCCAGCATTTT | CASSSYKGEQPQHF
TRBJ1-6 | TRBV28 | many | NA | TGTGCCAGCAGTCTAACGGGAGGGTATAATTCACCCCTCCACTTT | CASSLTGGYNSPLHF
TRBJ2-1 | TRBV20-1 | many | TRBD2 | TGCAGTGCCGGACTAGCGGGGGGTCTAGCCTACAATGAGCAGTTCTTC | CSAGLAGGLAYNEQFF
TRBJ2-1 | TRBV7-2 | many | TRBD2 | TGTGCCAGCAGCTTAGCCCTACTAGCGGGGGGAATCTACAATGAGCAGTTCTTC | CASSLALLAGGIYNEQFF
TRBJ2-5 | TRBV12-3/TRBV12-4 | NA | NA | TGTGCCAGCAGTCCCATGGGGTTGGAGACCCAGTACTTC | CASSPMGLETQYF
TRBJ2-5 | TRBV11-2 | many | TRBD2 | TGTGCCAGCAGCTTAGTTCTAGCGGGCCTACAAGAGACCCAGTACTTC | CASSLVLAGLQETQYF
TRBJ2-1 | TRBV18 | NA | NA | TGTGCCAGCTCACCAAACGAGGGGTCAGGCTCCTACAATGAGCAGTTCTTC | CASSPNEGSGSYNEQFF
TRBJ2-3 | TRBV29-1 | many | TRBD2 | TGCAGCGTCGAAGCGGGAACAGATACGCAGTATTTT | CSVEAGTDTQYF
TRBJ2-1 | TRBV12-3/TRBV12-4 | few | NA | TGTGCCAGCGCCACTATCCTCGAAGGGAATGAGCAGTTCTTC | CASATILEGNEQFF
TRBJ1-1 | TRBV18 | few | TRBD1 | TGTGCCAGCTCACCACCGGGACAGGGGGCGTACACTGAAGCTTTCTTT | CASSPPGQGAYTEAFF
TRBJ1-1 | TRBV18 | many | NA | TGTGCCAGCTCACCACGGTCGGGCGGTGAAGAAGCTTTCTTT | CASSPRSGGEEAFF
TRBJ2-2 | TRBV4-1 | many | NA | TGCGCCAGCAGCCTAACACAGGGTCCGAACACCGGGGAGCTGTTTTTT | CASSLTQGPNTGELFF
TRBJ1-1 | TRBV18 | NA | NA | TGTGCCAGCTCACCAACAAGCACTGAAGCTTTCTTT | CASSPTSTEAFF
TRBJ2-5 | TRBV12-3/TRBV12-4 | many | NA | TGTGCCAGCAGTTTAGGAGGATCCGAGACCCAGTACTTC | CASSLGGSETQYF
TRBJ2-3 | TRBV6-2/TRBV6-3 | NA | NA | TGTGCCAGCAGTTACTCGATGAATAATGATACGCAGTATTTT | CASSYSMNNDTQYF
TRBJ1-5 | TRBV5-5 | many | NA | TGTGCCAGCAGCTTGAGTATGGCAGGGGGCAATCAGCCCCAGCATTTT | CASSLSMAGGNQPQHF
TRBJ2-1 | TRBV7-2 | many | NA | TGTGCCAGCACCATGGAGAAGGGGCGGAAGCAGTTCTTC | CASTMEKGRKQFF
TRBJ2-1 | TRBV18 | NA | NA | TGTGCCAGCTCACCATCACTATCGGGGGACAATGAGCAGTTCTTC | CASSPSLSGDNEQFF
TRBJ2-3 | TRBV3-1 | NA | NA | TGTGCCAGCAGCCAAGATCAGACCTCTCGGCCAGATACGCAGTATTTT | CASSQDQTSRPDTQYF
TRBJ2-2 | TRBV20-1 | many | TRBD1 | TGCAGTGCTAGAGATTTTGACAGGGGAGCCGGGGAGCTGTTTTTT | CSARDFDRGAGELFF
TRBJ1-3 | TRBV15 | NA | NA | TGTGCCACCAGCAACCCTTCATCGGGGCCGGGAAACACCATATATTTT | CATSNPSSGPGNTIYF
TRBJ1-1 | TRBV28 | NA | TRBD1 | TGTGCCAGCAGTCCCCGGACAGGGCGTCCACGAAACACTGAAGCTTTCTTT | CASSPRTGRPRNTEAFF
TRBJ2-2 | TRBV2 | NA | NA | TGTGCCAGCAGACAATTAGGCAGGTACACCGGGGAGCTGTTTTTT | CASRQLGRYTGELFF
TRBJ2-3 | TRBV18 | many | NA | TGTGCCAGCTCACCAGGAATAGGCACGCAGTATTTT | CASSPGIGTQYF
TRBJ1-2 | TRBV5-1 | NA | TRBD1 | TGCGCCAGCAGCTTTGCAGGGGGCGACTATGGCTACACCTTC | CASSFAGGDYGYTF
TRBJ2-3 | TRBV5-1 | few | NA | TGCGCCAGCAGGAGGGCCCCCGCGGATACAGATACGCAGTATTTT | CASRRAPADTDTQYF
TRBJ2-1 | TRBV11-2 | many | NA | TGTGCCAGCAGCCTACGGACCTCGGGCCTCAATGAGCAGTTCTTC | CASSLRTSGLNEQFF
TRBJ2-5 | TRBV11-2 | few | TRBD2 | TGTGCCAGCAGCTCCCTCCTAGCGGGGGGGCCTGAGACCCAGTACTTC | CASSSLLAGGPETQYF
TRBJ2-2 | TRBV11-2 | NA | TRBD2 | TGTGCCAGCAACGTAGGGAGTCTAGCGGACACCGGGGAGCTGTTTTTT | CASNVGSLADTGELFF
TRBJ2-1 | TRBV2 | NA | TRBD1 | TGTGCCAGCAGCCCCGGGACAGGGGTCCTCAATGAGCAGTTCTTC | CASSPGTGVLNEQFF
TRBJ1-5 | TRBV12-3/TRBV12-4 | many | TRBD1 | TGTGCCAGCAGTCTACAGGGGCCTAACAATCAGCCCCAGCATTTT | CASSLQGPNNQPQHF
TRBJ2-1 | TRBV6-2/TRBV6-3 | many | NA | TGTGCCAGCAGTTACTCTCCCCCCGGAGGGGTCTACAATGAGCAGTTCTTC | CASSYSPPGGVYNEQFF
TRBJ2-5 | TRBV20-1 | many | NA | TGCAGTGCCCGTACTCGGAGGGGACAAGAGACCCAGTACTTC | CSARTRRGQETQYF
TRBJ1-2 | TRBV30 | NA | NA | TGTGCCTGGAATACTCAAGGAAATGGCTACACCTTC | CAWNTQGNGYTF
TRBJ1-4 | TRBV4-1 | many | NA | TGCGCCAGCAGCCAAGATATCGAGGAAAAACTGTTTTTT | CASSQDIEEKLFF
TRBJ1-2 | TRBV7-9 | NA | NA | TGTGCCAGCAGCTTAGCGTCAGGGAACTATGGCTACACCTTC | CASSLASGNYGYTF